This T cell receptor (beta chain) originates from a study of blood T cell repertoires in COVID-19. Study as a whole: The origin of the acute and convalescent COVID-19 samples was the United States, Italy and Spain. T cells, B-cell-depleted T cells, or PBMCs provided the cDNA or gDNA that served as material.

Cohorts were determined from participant-reported clinical history. A COVID-19 case had been met by exposed participants during the 2 weeks before study entry. TCRdb's table, derived via immunoSEQ multiplex PCR, lists solely in-frame clones and lacks some. Of some 320,000 clones in the sample, about 90% were seen once. The clonotype originates from a woman aged 50 to 65 who had been exposed to COVID-19. The source material was PBMCs or T cells enriched from blood (not recorded which).

The CDR3 reads CASSPQGLANEKLFF. Written as DNA, the CDR3 is TGTGCCAGCAGCCCACAGGGGTTAGCTAATGAAAAACTGTTTTTT. The J gene is TRBJ1-4, the V gene TRBV5-6; TRBD1 matches 7 bases. From germline, CDR1 is SGHDT and CDR2 YYEEEE. CDR3 size: 15 residues. J was trimmed by 3 bases and V by 4 bases; bases with no gene match: 6.